Listed below are T cell receptor beta chains from one sample, sequenced in a study of cytomegalovirus exposure and HLA in healthy donors. The protocol was immunoSEQ multiplex PCR, while the TCRdb copy is restricted to in-frame clones and leaves out a portion. The repertoire includes approximately 89,000 clones, roughly four fifths of them detected once, and roughly 3.5% sits in the top ten. The sequenced material came from PBMCs. The receptors originated from a young man in good health and CMV-seronegative. The CDR3 runs from the conserved cysteine through the conserved F or W.

V,length,J,CDR3
TRBV11-2,11,TRBJ2-7,CATVSAYEQYF
TRBV18,16,TRBJ2-5,CASSWALRDERETQYF
TRBV27,15,TRBJ2-1,CASRFSRTSGDEQFF
TRBV5-4,15,TRBJ2-6,CASSISVAQANVLTF
TRBV13,15,TRBJ2-7,CASSFQGLISYEQYF
TRBV11-2,17,TRBJ2-5,CASSLGAGQTHKETQYF
TRBV9,15,TRBJ1-1,CASSAKGGLGTEAFF
TRBV5-4,13,TRBJ2-7,CASSYAGGNEQYF
TRBV28,14,TRBJ2-1,CASSSRDFTWEQFF
TRBV11-3,13,TRBJ2-1,CASSLGGLNEQFF
TRBV5-4,14,TRBJ1-1,CASSLGVGTAEAFF
TRBV28,12,TRBJ1-2,CASSFRGYGYTF